This T cell receptor beta chain was sequenced in a study of CD8 T cells in Susac syndrome. The V segment lost 4 bases and the J segment 6 bases; nucleotides outside the gene matches: 8. The CDR3 contains 15 residues. Germline lookup yields CDR1 SGHAT and CDR2 FQDESV (reference sequence). RNA amounts of roughly 0.45 to 1 ug underwent reverse transcription with random hexamers. TCRdb re-analysed the immunoSEQ multiplex PCR reads in MiXCR, keeping a single row per CDR3 protein. The profile shows around 280,000 distinct CDR3 sequences, roughly 94% of them singletons. In blood CD8+ and CD4+ T cells, TCR beta underwent sequencing. The multiple sclerosis control group consisted of treatment-naive patients whose relapsing-remitting disease, which was either stable or active, fulfilled revised McDonald criteria. While CD8+ and CD4+ T cells were isolated negatively, TEMRA cells were enriched by FACS.

V gene TRBV11-1 combines with J gene TRBJ2-3; TRBD2 aligns across 9 bases. This receptor was taken from a human donor with multiple sclerosis. The sequenced sample consisted of CD4+ T cells from PBMCs. DNA of the CDR3: TGTGCCAGCAGCTCGGTAGCGGGAGTCGTGGATACGCAGTATTTT. Translating it yields CASSSVAGVVDTQYF.